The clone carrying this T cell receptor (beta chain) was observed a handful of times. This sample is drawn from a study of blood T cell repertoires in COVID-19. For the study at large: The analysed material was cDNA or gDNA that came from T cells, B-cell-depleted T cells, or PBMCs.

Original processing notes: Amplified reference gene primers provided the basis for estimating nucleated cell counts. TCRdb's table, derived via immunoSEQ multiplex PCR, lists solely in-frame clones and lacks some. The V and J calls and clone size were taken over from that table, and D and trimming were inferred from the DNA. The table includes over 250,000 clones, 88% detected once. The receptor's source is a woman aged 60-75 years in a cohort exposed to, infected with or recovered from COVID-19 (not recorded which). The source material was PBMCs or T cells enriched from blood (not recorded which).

The CDR3 is CASSLRASSYEQYF. In DNA, the CDR3 is TGTGCCAGCAGTTTGCGAGCGAGCTCCTACGAGCAGTACTTC. The chain combines TRBV27 with TRBJ2-7, with no clear D. CDR1 MNHEY and CDR2 SMNVEV come from the germline V gene (reference sequence). This CDR3 is 14 amino acids long. Trimming removed 3 bases at V and 0 bases at J, with 9 bases between.